These T cell receptor beta chains were read from a single sample in a study of T cells in Graves' hyperthyroidism and ophthalmopathy. TCRdb ran MiXCR on the multiplex PCR reads and lists one entry per CDR3 protein. The sample lists 240,000 or so distinct CDR3 sequences, roughly 15% seen once, with 28% in the top ten. Source material: blood. The origin of the receptors is a young woman with Graves' ophthalmopathy. Each CDR3 is given with its conserved first and last residue. Fields, in order: clone size, D gene, V gene, CDR3 length, J gene, CDR3 protein, CDR3 DNA. The D gene is left open where the match is weak. Clone size appears in some rows only: once, few, many, or a class for an expanded clone.

>many|TRBD1|TRBV24-1|16|TRBJ2-2
CATSDAGTGPTGELFF
TGTGCCACCAGTGACGCCGGGACAGGGCCCACCGGGGAGCTGTTTTTT
>NA|TRBD2|TRBV20-1|17|TRBJ2-7
CSARELAGGQITYEQYF
TGCAGTGCTAGAGAGCTAGCGGGGGGCCAAATTACCTACGAGCAGTACTTC
>many|NA|TRBV28|14|TRBJ2-7
CASSHYPRSYEQYF
TGTGCCAGCAGTCATTACCCCCGCTCCTACGAGCAGTACTTC
>many|NA|TRBV9|15|TRBJ2-1
CASSSPGAADNEQFF
TGTGCCAGCAGCTCCCCCGGGGCGGCCGACAATGAGCAGTTCTTC
>many|TRBD1|TRBV7-9|15|TRBJ2-7
CASSSPQGAPYEQYF
TGTGCCAGCAGCTCACCACAGGGGGCTCCATACGAGCAGTACTTC
>many|NA|TRBV5-1|14|TRBJ2-1
CASSLRTEGDEQFF
TGCGCCAGCAGCCTAAGGACGGAGGGCGATGAGCAGTTCTTC
>many|NA|TRBV27|13|TRBJ2-7
CASSLGRFYEQYF
TGTGCCAGCAGTTTAGGGCGGTTCTACGAGCAGTACTTC
>many|TRBD2|TRBV4-1|16|TRBJ2-1
CASSQDPSGRNNEQFF
TGCGCCAGCAGCCAAGATCCTAGCGGGAGGAACAATGAGCAGTTCTTC
>many|TRBD2|TRBV7-9|14|TRBJ2-3
CASSFGLGTDTQYF
TGTGCCAGCAGCTTCGGACTAGGGACAGATACGCAGTATTTT
>many|TRBD1|TRBV27|17|TRBJ1-6
CASSLSFRQGGGSPLHF
TGTGCCAGCAGTTTATCCTTTCGACAGGGCGGAGGTTCACCCCTCCACTTT
>many|NA|TRBV7-3|15|TRBJ2-3
CASSLNGLGTDTQYF
TGTGCCAGCAGCTTAAACGGCCTCGGCACAGATACGCAGTATTTT
>NA|TRBD2|TRBV19|14|TRBJ2-5
CASSIMWGGETQYF
TGTGCCAGTAGTATAATGTGGGGGGGGGAGACCCAGTACTTC
>NA|NA|TRBV7-3|16|TRBJ2-1
CASSLTAANSYNEQFF
TGTGCCAGCAGCTTAACGGCGGCCAACTCCTACAATGAGCAGTTCTTC
>many|TRBD2|TRBV20-1|15|TRBJ2-4
CSARAASGTRDIQYF
TGCAGTGCTAGAGCCGCTAGCGGGACCAGGGACATTCAGTACTTC
>few|NA|TRBV4-1|13|TRBJ1-2
CASSQAGPRGNTF
TGCGCCAGCAGCCAAGCCGGGCCCCGGGGGAACACCTTC
>many|NA|TRBV2|12|TRBJ1-5
CASSDRYQPQHF
TGTGCCAGCAGTGACAGGTATCAGCCCCAGCATTTT
>many|NA|TRBV29-1|14|TRBJ2-7
CSVFSGTSAYEQYF
TGCAGCGTTTTTTCCGGGACTTCTGCCTACGAGCAGTACTTC
>many|NA|TRBV7-6|13|TRBJ2-3
CASSPGLTDTQYF
TGTGCCAGCAGCCCGGGCTTGACAGATACGCAGTATTTT
>many|NA|TRBV5-1|15|TRBJ2-3
CASSGRTYSTDTQYF
TGCGCCAGCAGCGGCAGGACCTACTCCACAGATACGCAGTATTTT
>many|TRBD2|TRBV6-2/TRBV6-3|16|TRBJ2-7
CASSYLAGDHSYEQYF
TGTGCCAGCAGTTATCTAGCGGGAGACCACTCCTACGAGCAGTACTTC
>NA|TRBD2|TRBV15|15|TRBJ2-7
CATSSKLAGGYEQYF
TGTGCCACCAGCAGTAAACTAGCGGGAGGTTACGAGCAGTACTTC
>many|TRBD1|TRBV7-9|16|TRBJ1-3
CASSLGFGTAGNTIYF
TGTGCCAGCAGCTTAGGGTTCGGGACAGCGGGAAACACCATATATTTT
>many|TRBD1|TRBV6-1|15|TRBJ1-3
CATSAGTASGNTIYF
TGTGCCACCTCCGCCGGGACAGCCTCTGGAAACACCATATATTTT
>many|NA|TRBV2|11|TRBJ1-1
CASRGDTEAFF
TGTGCCAGCAGGGGGGACACTGAAGCTTTCTTT
>many|NA|TRBV2|11|TRBJ1-2
CASRDYKGYTF
TGTGCCAGCAGAGATTATAAAGGCTACACCTTC
>NA|TRBD1|TRBV19|13|TRBJ1-2
CASRMDRIVDYTF
TGTGCCAGTAGGATGGACAGGATCGTCGACTACACCTTC
>many|NA|TRBV10-3|14|TRBJ2-7
CAISDVGSSYEQYF
TGTGCCATCAGTGATGTCGGGAGCTCCTACGAGCAGTACTTC
>many|NA|TRBV7-3|16|TRBJ2-7
CASSLNPLGNAGEQYF
TGTGCCAGCAGCTTAAATCCCCTAGGTAATGCCGGGGAGCAGTACTTC
>few|NA|TRBV6-1|17|TRBJ1-3
CASSHIPTFNSGNTIYF
TGTGCCAGCAGTCACATCCCGACGTTCAACTCTGGAAACACCATATATTTT
>medium-sized|NA|TRBV2|15|TRBJ2-3
CASSGGTASTDTQYF
TGTGCCAGCAGCGGGGGGACAGCTAGCACAGATACGCAGTATTTT
>many|TRBD1|TRBV10-2|13|TRBJ2-1
CASSGLQGLPQFF
TGCGCCAGCAGTGGACTACAGGGGCTCCCGCAGTTCTTC
>many|TRBD2|TRBV9|15|TRBJ2-1
CASSASGPAYNEQFF
TGTGCCAGCAGCGCTAGCGGGCCGGCCTACAATGAGCAGTTCTTC
>many|NA|TRBV27|14|TRBJ1-2
CASSLPGVSYGYTF
TGTGCCAGCAGTTTACCGGGGGTGAGCTATGGCTACACCTTC
>few|NA|TRBV5-1|13|TRBJ2-5
CASSLPQLETQYF
TGCGCCAGCAGCTTGCCCCAATTGGAGACCCAGTACTTC
>NA|NA|TRBV5-1|14|TRBJ2-7
CASSLHRVGYEQYF
TGCGCCAGCAGCTTGCACAGGGTGGGCTACGAGCAGTACTTC
>many|NA|TRBV20-1|13|TRBJ1-5
CSAREGENQPQHF
TGCAGTGCTAGGGAGGGGGAAAATCAGCCCCAGCATTTT
>many|NA|TRBV24-1|12|TRBJ2-3
CATSGRTDTQYF
TGTGCCACCAGTGGAAGGACAGATACGCAGTATTTT
>many|NA|TRBV18|14|TRBJ1-1
CASSPLRVDTEAFF
TGTGCCAGCTCACCCCTCAGGGTAGACACTGAAGCTTTCTTT
>many|TRBD2|TRBV20-1|14|TRBJ2-7
CSARTALAGAEQYF
TGCAGTGCTAGAACCGCGCTAGCGGGGGCAGAGCAGTACTTC
>few|TRBD1|TRBV20-1|14|TRBJ2-3
CSATDRGPTDTQYF
TGCAGTGCCACGGACAGGGGGCCGACAGATACGCAGTATTTT